This T cell receptor beta chain was profiled in a study of cytomegalovirus exposure and HLA in healthy donors (dated by TCRdb to the late 2010s). Looking at the study overall: A later analysis indicated that the 120 validation repertoires were generated on the platform also employed for the roughly 720 repertoires of the first cohort. The study aimed to test whether cataloging public T cell receptors could reveal signatures of past pathogen exposure. Besides the first cohort of around 670 subjects, a separate validation cohort made up of 90 to 150 different subjects was used. High-throughput TCR immunosequencing, statistical association of individual TCRs with disease status, and machine learning were combined to predict cytomegalovirus infection status.

Libraries came from the immunoSEQ multiplex PCR assay. As for how the authors treated the data: A statistical classification framework was built to diagnose cytomegalovirus status from the catalog of TCR beta chain sequences. TCRdb's version of the immuneACCESS table is confined to in-frame rearrangements and falls short of the full clone set. An unresolved V gene accounts for under half of the shortfall where checked; the remainder is of unknown origin. V, J and clone size reflect that table, while D and trimming were determined from the DNA. In this sample the table shows over 60,000 clones, roughly 96% of which occur a single time. The ten largest clones add up to around 2.2% of the sample. Study-wide conclusions, independent of this receptor: Across donors, most TCR sequences were observed very rarely, whereas some public TCRs were present in many individuals. A few of the identified cytomegalovirus-associated TCR beta chains were confirmed in vitro to be specific for cytomegalovirus antigens. In the study, about 150 TCR beta chains were listed as associated with cytomegalovirus. A later analysis lacked HLA typing for the validation cohort, so it scored co-occurrence in that cohort across all 120 or so repertoires. Subsequent analysis determined that TCRs grouped into clusters in the first cohort also showed a tendency toward co-occurrence across the roughly 110 validation repertoires, and approximately 93% of cluster scores exceeded 0. Cytomegalovirus status was reported to be diagnosed by the classifier with high specificity and sensitivity in both the original and validation cohorts. The authors suggested that the approach could potentially be generalized to other disease states and immunological phenotypes.

The donors were included in the validation cohort of some 120 subjects, a group kept apart from the roughly 680-subject first cohort. CDR1 MDHEN and CDR2 SYDVKM are derived from the germline V gene. The CDR3 runs 16 residues from the cysteine to the phenylalanine. Here the CDR3 DNA is all that survives: 48 bases in frame from base 1. Trimming removed 5 bases from V and 1 base from J, leaving 17 bases between the germline ends. A word on this clone: The antigen this receptor binds is unknown. The input lacks base qualities; no much larger clone sits a single base away.

The sequenced sample consisted of PBMCs. The sequence joins TRBV28 to TRBJ1-2; too little of a D gene remains to name it. The clonotype was recovered from a man aged 18 to 35 in good health and CMV-seronegative. The CDR3 here reads CASSILSGVRNYGYTF. The DNA sequence reads TGTGCCAGCAGTATTCTTTCCGGGGTTCGTAACTATGGCTACACCTTC.